Below, 7 T cell receptor beta chains from the same sample are listed, as sequenced in a study of T cells after yellow fever vaccination. TCRdb passed the 5' RACE reads through MiXCR, listing each CDR3 protein once. The sample consists of some 500,000 distinct CDR3 sequences, approximately 12% of them appearing once. Sequenced material: PBMCs, taken on the day of the yellow fever booster vaccination. The receptor set was obtained from a man aged 30 to 45 who received the YFV17D yellow fever vaccine.

This clonotype was recorded a few times. The chain carries TRBV9 and TRBJ2-2; D might be TRBD1 (6 bases). Trimming shortened V by 0 bases and J by 6 bases, and 12 bases separated the two germline ends. This CDR3 contains 15 residues. Looked up from germline, CDR1 is SGDLS and CDR2 is YYNGEE. DNA of the CDR3: TGTGCCAGCAGCGTAGCTCCAGGGGTTGCCGGGGAGCTGTTTTTT. Translating gives CASSVAPGVAGELFF.

In this sample, this clonotype turned up a few times. V is TRBV18 and J is TRBJ2-1, with D tentatively TRBD1 or TRBD2 (5 bases each). V lost 1 base to trimming and J lost 8 bases, with 15 bases between them. This CDR3 contains 15 residues. Germline-derived CDR1 and CDR2 are KGHSH and LQKENI. The CDR3 region has the DNA TGTGCCAGCTCACCACGATCCCAGGGACCACATGAGCAGTTCTTC. It translates to CASSPRSQGPHEQFF.

The V call is TRBV2, the J call TRBJ1-5; D might be TRBD1 (6 bases). V lost 6 bases, J lost 0 bases, and 12 bases lay in between. The CDR3 spans 15 residues. The germline CDR1 and CDR2 sequences are SNHLY and FYNNEI. The CDR3 spells CASRLTGYSNQPQHF. The CDR3 coding sequence is TGTGCCAGCAGGCTGACAGGTTATAGCAATCAGCCCCAGCATTTT.

The chain combines TRBV10-3 with TRBJ2-1; 7 bases are a match to TRBD1. This CDR3 spans 14 amino acids. Germline lookup yields CDR1 ENHRY and CDR2 SYGVKD. Unmatched junction bases numbered 8, after V lost 6 bases and J lost 6 bases. The CDR3 protein is CAIRAQGETNEQFF. CDR3 DNA: TGTGCCATCAGAGCCCAGGGGGAGACCAATGAGCAGTTCTTC.

Concerning this clonotype: One end of the junction fails to match germline, which may point to a read error. CDR3 region: CASTLRQGADTQYF. CDR3 sequence (DNA): TGTGCCAGCACCTTACGGCAGGGGGCAGATACGCAGTATTTT. The chain joins TRBV7-2 to TRBJ2-3, with 7 bases identical to TRBD1. This CDR3 comprises 14 residues. Germline CDR1 and CDR2: SGHTA and FQGNSA.

The chain carries TRBV18 and TRBJ2-5; D is possibly TRBD1 (5 bases). This CDR3 region has 14 residues. CDR1 is KGHSH, CDR2 LQKENI, per germline. The V and J ends lost 4 bases and 0 bases respectively, with 9 bases between them. DNA for the CDR3: TGTGCCAGCTCACACCGGACATACCAAGAGACCCAGTACTTC. Translated: CASSHRTYQETQYF.

This clonotype was counted only a few times. This chain uses TRBV13 with TRBJ2-7; perhaps TRBD2 as D (5 bases). Germline values: CDR1 PRHDT, CDR2 FYEKMQ (reference sequence). The germline V and J ends were trimmed by 2 bases and 3 bases, with 17 bases remaining between them. The CDR3 has 16 amino acids. The CDR3 protein is CASSLTVGEINYEQYF. In DNA, the CDR3 is TGTGCCAGCAGCTTAACCGTCGGGGAGATTAACTACGAGCAGTACTTC.